This T cell receptor (beta chain) derives from a study of a mutant IDH1 vaccine in newly diagnosed glioma. In the study overall: Before enrollment, patients got radiotherapy alone, temozolomide alone, or mostly the combination.

Germline V gene data show CDR1 as SGHVS and CDR2 as FQNEAQ. The V end was cut by 4 bases, the J end by 4 bases, with 16 bases between. CDR3 size: 15 residues. Data came from immunoSEQ multiplex PCR; TCRdb stores just in-frame clones and leaves some out. The sample records some 52,000 clones, 91% being singletons. Time point defined: week 11, during vaccination. Topical imiquimod was applied with each vaccine dose, which held 300 ug of mutant IDH1 20-mer peptide. With respect to this clone: Its specificity is not known.

Here the sequenced sample was PBMCs, taken from a glioma patient whose treatment included an IDH1 peptide vaccine. The sequence derives from a man aged 45-65 years with glioma. This chain connects TRBV7-8 to TRBJ1-2, with unresolved D. CDR3 in amino acids: CASSYHAGNSYGYTF. The CDR3 nucleotides read TGTGCCAGCAGCTATCATGCTGGTAACTCCTATGGCTACACCTTC. Full variable domain (rest looked up from reference TRBV7-8 and TRBJ1-2): GAGVSQSPRYKVAKRGQDVALRCDPISGHVSLFWYQQALGQGPEFLTYFQNEAQLDKSGLPSDRFFAERPEGSVSTLKIQRTQQEDSAVYLCASSYHAGNSYGYTFGSGTRLTVV.